This T cell receptor (beta chain) was sequenced in a study of blood T cell repertoires in COVID-19. On the study more broadly: The United States, Italy and Spain provided the acute and convalescent COVID-19 samples.

Profiled with immunoSEQ multiplex PCR; TCRdb holds only in-frame clones, not every one. Found here are approximately 200,000 clones, 80% to 90% of them singletons; the top ten hold under 4%. The participants were between roughly 18 and 89 years old and came from 24 US areas. Trimming stripped 3 bases from V and 8 bases from J, with 16 bases between. Germline CDR1 reads MNHEY; CDR2 reads SMNVEV (reference sequence). The CDR3 runs 14 residues. The sequencing sample was made of PBMCs or T cells enriched from blood (not recorded which). The V and J genes are TRBV27 and TRBJ1-2; possible D gene TRBD1, 6 bases. This TCR came from a woman between 18 and 29 years old in a cohort exposed to, infected with or recovered from COVID-19 (not recorded which). The CDR3 nucleotides read TGTGCCAGCAGTTTCAGGGGCCTCCTCGGCGGCTACACCTTC. Protein: CASSFRGLLGGYTF.